This is a list of T cell receptor beta chains from one sample in a study of radiotherapy plus CTLA-4 blockade in lung cancer. Generated by immunoSEQ multiplex PCR, the TCRdb table keeps only in-frame clones and is missing some. The sample lists 70,000 to 90,000 clones, about 79% occurring once. Sequencing was performed on peripheral blood, taken from a patient treated with radiotherapy plus ipilimumab. These receptors originate from a human donor with non-small cell lung cancer whose response to radiotherapy plus ipilimumab could not be evaluated. Some clones in this sample may be carry-over from other donors' samples. Both conserved end residues are part of each CDR3. The order of the fields is V gene, D gene, J gene, clone size, CDR3 protein, CDR3 DNA. A D gene is named only where the DNA matches it firmly. Rows may omit the clone size; those that give it use once, few, many or a size class.

v_call: TRBV5-1
d_call: -
j_call: TRBJ2-1
clone_size: -
cdr3_aa: CASSFLGGSSYNEQFF
cdr3_nt: TGCGCCAGCAGCTTTTTAGGGGGTAGCTCCTACAATGAGCAGTTCTTC

v_call: TRBV2
d_call: -
j_call: TRBJ1-3
clone_size: -
cdr3_aa: CASSEQGSGNTIYF
cdr3_nt: TGTGCCAGCAGTGAACAGGGATCTGGAAACACCATATATTTT

v_call: TRBV20-1
d_call: -
j_call: TRBJ2-1
clone_size: -
cdr3_aa: CSARYRYEQFF
cdr3_nt: TGCAGTGCTAGATATCGGTATGAGCAGTTCTTC

v_call: TRBV7-9
d_call: -
j_call: TRBJ2-5
clone_size: -
cdr3_aa: CASSLHTETQYF
cdr3_nt: TGTGCCAGCAGCTTACACACGGAGACCCAGTACTTC

v_call: TRBV16
d_call: TRBD2
j_call: TRBJ2-1
clone_size: -
cdr3_aa: CASSRAGGRYNEQFF
cdr3_nt: TGTGCCAGCAGCCGAGCGGGGGGGCGGTACAATGAGCAGTTCTTC

v_call: TRBV19
d_call: TRBD1
j_call: TRBJ2-7
clone_size: many
cdr3_aa: CASSIRLGTGRNEQYF
cdr3_nt: TGTGCCAGTAGTATAAGGCTGGGGACAGGGAGGAACGAGCAGTACTTC

v_call: TRBV19
d_call: -
j_call: TRBJ2-5
clone_size: once
cdr3_aa: CATSTGSQETQYF
cdr3_nt: TGTGCCACCTCAACCGGGTCCCAAGAGACCCAGTACTTC

v_call: TRBV5-1
d_call: TRBD1
j_call: TRBJ2-5
clone_size: -
cdr3_aa: CASSLGSGGPETQYF
cdr3_nt: TGCGCCAGCAGCTTGGGATCAGGGGGTCCAGAGACCCAGTACTTC

v_call: TRBV7-2
d_call: -
j_call: TRBJ2-2
clone_size: -
cdr3_aa: CASSSNPRTDTGELFF
cdr3_nt: TGTGCCAGCAGCTCCAACCCCCGGACAGACACCGGGGAGCTGTTTTTT

v_call: TRBV28
d_call: -
j_call: TRBJ1-2
clone_size: -
cdr3_aa: CASSSGQLYGYTF
cdr3_nt: TGTGCCAGCAGTTCCGGACAGCTCTATGGCTACACCTTC

v_call: TRBV11-2
d_call: TRBD1
j_call: TRBJ2-7
clone_size: -
cdr3_aa: CASSPYRSSGQGLYEQYF
cdr3_nt: TGTGCCAGCAGCCCCTACAGATCCTCGGGACAGGGGCTTTACGAGCAGTACTTC

v_call: TRBV2
d_call: -
j_call: TRBJ1-6
clone_size: -
cdr3_aa: CASSTGLNSPLHF
cdr3_nt: TGTGCCAGCAGTACAGGCCTAAATTCACCCCTCCACTTT

v_call: TRBV6-1
d_call: -
j_call: TRBJ2-1
clone_size: -
cdr3_aa: CASSESPASYNEQFF
cdr3_nt: TGTGCCAGCAGTGAAAGTCCAGCGTCCTACAATGAGCAGTTCTTC

v_call: TRBV5-4
d_call: -
j_call: TRBJ1-2
clone_size: -
cdr3_aa: CASSLGGIGNYGYTF
cdr3_nt: TGTGCCAGCAGCTTAGGGGGTATAGGGAACTATGGCTACACCTTC

v_call: TRBV5-1
d_call: -
j_call: TRBJ2-5
clone_size: -
cdr3_aa: CASSFVEPGTQYF
cdr3_nt: TGCGCCAGCAGCTTTGTGGAGCCGGGGACCCAGTACTTC

v_call: TRBV30
d_call: TRBD1
j_call: TRBJ2-7
clone_size: few
cdr3_aa: CAWSWGPTGDYEQYF
cdr3_nt: TGTGCCTGGAGTTGGGGACCGACAGGGGACTACGAGCAGTACTTC

v_call: TRBV4-2
d_call: TRBD1
j_call: TRBJ2-2
clone_size: -
cdr3_aa: CASSQGSGGTGELFF
cdr3_nt: TGTGCCAGCAGCCAAGGATCAGGGGGCACCGGGGAGCTGTTTTTT

v_call: TRBV19
d_call: TRBD1
j_call: TRBJ2-3
clone_size: -
cdr3_aa: CASSISGQGTDTQYF
cdr3_nt: TGTGCCAGTAGTATTTCGGGACAGGGCACAGATACGCAGTATTTT

v_call: TRBV7-2
d_call: -
j_call: TRBJ2-3
clone_size: once
cdr3_aa: CASSLKSLGGVTDTQYF
cdr3_nt: TGTGCCAGCAGCTTAAAGAGCCTAGGCGGGGTAACAGATACGCAGTATTTT